These T cell receptor beta chains were read from a single sample in a study of T-cell memory formation after mild COVID-19. TCRdb passed the 5' RACE reads through MiXCR, listing each CDR3 protein once. The sample includes fewer than 700,000 distinct CDR3 sequences, more than 15% of them seen just once. The sample consisted of PBMCs or a T cell subset sorted from them (not recorded which). These receptors originate from an adult woman who had mild COVID-19 (a few samples of this study predate the infection). Cell type and time point are not known. Both conserved end residues are part of each CDR3. D genes are given only for firm matches. Part of the rows lack a size; the others show once, few, many or a class for expanded clones.

13 TRBJ2-1 - - TRBV7-2 CASSESRGDEQFF TGTGCCAGCAGCGAATCTAGGGGGGATGAGCAGTTCTTC
15 TRBJ2-1 TRBD2 - TRBV15 CATTEGAGGPHEQFF TGTGCCACCACCGAAGGGGCGGGAGGGCCCCATGAGCAGTTCTTC
13 TRBJ2-5 TRBD2 many TRBV5-5 CASTRGREETQYF TGTGCCAGCACCCGAGGGCGGGAGGAGACCCAGTACTTC
17 TRBJ2-5 TRBD2 - TRBV7-3 CASSLKGGTSGKETQYF TGTGCCAGCAGCCTCAAGGGTGGGACTAGCGGAAAAGAGACCCAGTACTTC
16 TRBJ1-2 TRBD1 - TRBV6-5 CASFGTGTYLAYGYTF TGTGCCAGCTTCGGGACAGGGACGTATCTCGCCTATGGCTACACCTTC
16 TRBJ2-1 - - TRBV7-6 CASSAPGHLNKNEQFF TGTGCCAGCAGCGCTCCGGGACACCTGAACAAAAATGAGCAGTTCTTC
18 TRBJ1-5 TRBD1 few TRBV2 CASSEALRGTGADQPQHF TGTGCCAGCAGTGAAGCCCTTCGGGGGACAGGGGCAGATCAGCCCCAGCATTTT
15 TRBJ2-1 TRBD2 - TRBV14 CASSLGGRTYNEQFF TGTGCCAGCAGCCTGGGCGGGAGGACCTACAATGAGCAGTTCTTC
16 TRBJ2-3 TRBD2 few TRBV20-1 CSTLGLAGGGTDTQYF TGCAGTACCTTAGGCCTAGCGGGAGGAGGCACAGATACGCAGTATTTT
16 TRBJ2-2 - - TRBV7-9 CASSSTGGANTGELFF TGTGCCAGCAGCTCTACAGGGGGGGCGAACACCGGGGAGCTGTTTTTT
14 TRBJ2-5 TRBD2 few TRBV7-3 CASSPMAGGETQYF TGTGCCAGCAGCCCCATGGCGGGGGGGGAGACCCAGTACTTC
15 TRBJ1-1 - - TRBV5-4 CASSPSGGLNTEAFF TGTGCCAGCAGCCCCTCGGGTGGATTGAACACTGAAGCTTTCTTT
12 TRBJ2-7 - few TRBV12-3/TRBV12-4 CASSRSAVEQYF TGTGCCAGCAGTCGCTCGGCTGTGGAGCAGTACTTC
13 TRBJ1-1 TRBD1 - TRBV5-5 CASGTDRDTEAFF TGTGCCAGCGGGACAGACAGGGACACTGAAGCTTTCTTT
14 TRBJ2-2 - once TRBV7-6 CASSFFGDTGELFF TGTGCCAGCAGCTTTTTTGGAGACACCGGGGAGCTGTTTTTT
15 TRBJ2-1 - few TRBV30 CAWSVWESSYNEQFF TGTGCCTGGAGTGTGTGGGAGAGCTCCTACAATGAGCAGTTCTTC
18 TRBJ2-1 - - TRBV6-6 CASSYPRRATDAPNEQFF TGTGCCAGCAGTTACCCGAGGCGGGCCACCGATGCTCCCAATGAGCAGTTCTTC
13 TRBJ2-7 - - TRBV12-3/TRBV12-4 CASRGTGVYEQYF TGTGCCAGCAGGGGGACGGGGGTTTACGAGCAGTACTTC
12 TRBJ1-1 - - TRBV7-9 CASSRASAEAFF TGTGCCAGCAGCCGCGCCTCAGCTGAAGCTTTCTTT
11 TRBJ2-7 - few TRBV29-1 CSVVGVYEQYF TGCAGCGTTGTGGGAGTCTACGAGCAGTACTTC
18 TRBJ2-6 TRBD1 - TRBV7-9 CASRPGTGNSSGANVLTF TGTGCCAGCAGACCCGGGACAGGGAATAGTAGTGGGGCCAACGTCCTGACTTTC
16 TRBJ2-2 - - TRBV11-1 CASSSRVFRAPGELFF TGTGCCAGCAGCTCGAGGGTCTTTCGCGCTCCCGGGGAGCTGTTTTTT
14 TRBJ2-1 TRBD2 - TRBV5-1 CASSLQRGLDEQFF TGCGCCAGCAGCTTGCAGCGGGGACTAGATGAGCAGTTCTTC